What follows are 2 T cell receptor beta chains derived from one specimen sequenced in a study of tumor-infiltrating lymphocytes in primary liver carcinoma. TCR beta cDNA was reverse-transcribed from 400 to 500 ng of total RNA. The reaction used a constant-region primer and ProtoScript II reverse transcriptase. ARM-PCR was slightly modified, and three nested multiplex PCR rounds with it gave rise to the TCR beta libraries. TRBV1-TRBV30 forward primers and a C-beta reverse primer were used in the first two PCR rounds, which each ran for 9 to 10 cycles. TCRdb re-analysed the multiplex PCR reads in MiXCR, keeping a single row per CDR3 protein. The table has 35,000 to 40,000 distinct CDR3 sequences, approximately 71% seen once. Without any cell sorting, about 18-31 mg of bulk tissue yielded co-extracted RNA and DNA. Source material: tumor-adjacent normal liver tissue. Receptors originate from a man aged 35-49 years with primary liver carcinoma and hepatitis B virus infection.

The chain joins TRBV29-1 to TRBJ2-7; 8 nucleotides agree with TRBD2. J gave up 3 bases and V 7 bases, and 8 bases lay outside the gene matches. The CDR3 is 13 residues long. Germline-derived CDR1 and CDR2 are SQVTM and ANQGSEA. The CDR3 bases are TGCAGCGCCGCCGGGACTAGAGACTACGAGCAGTACTTC. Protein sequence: CSAAGTRDYEQYF.

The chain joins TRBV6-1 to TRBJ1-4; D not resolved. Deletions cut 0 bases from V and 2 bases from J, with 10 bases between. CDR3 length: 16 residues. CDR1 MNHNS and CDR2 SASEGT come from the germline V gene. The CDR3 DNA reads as TGTGCCAGCAGTGAAGCGAGTATTGCGACTAATGAAAAACTGTTTTTT. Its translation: CASSEASIATNEKLFF.